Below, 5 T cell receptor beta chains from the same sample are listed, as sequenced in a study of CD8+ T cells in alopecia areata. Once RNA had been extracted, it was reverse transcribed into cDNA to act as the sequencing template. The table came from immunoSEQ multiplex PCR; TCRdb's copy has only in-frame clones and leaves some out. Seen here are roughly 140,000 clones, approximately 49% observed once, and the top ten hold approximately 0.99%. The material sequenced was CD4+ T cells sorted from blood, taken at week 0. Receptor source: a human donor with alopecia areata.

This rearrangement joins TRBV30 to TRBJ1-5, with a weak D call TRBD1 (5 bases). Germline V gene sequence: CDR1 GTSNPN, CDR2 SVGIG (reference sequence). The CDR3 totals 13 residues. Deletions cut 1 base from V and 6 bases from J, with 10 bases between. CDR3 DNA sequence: TGTGCCTGGAGTGAGGGGCGTAGTCAGCCCCAGCATTTT. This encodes CAWSEGRSQPQHF.

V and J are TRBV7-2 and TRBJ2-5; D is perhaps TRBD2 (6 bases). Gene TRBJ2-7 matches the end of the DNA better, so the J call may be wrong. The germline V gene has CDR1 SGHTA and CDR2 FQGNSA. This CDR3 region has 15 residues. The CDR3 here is CASRDPGVDFYEQYF. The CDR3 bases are TGTGCCAGCAGGGACCCGGGAGTTGACTTCTACGAGCAGTACTTC.

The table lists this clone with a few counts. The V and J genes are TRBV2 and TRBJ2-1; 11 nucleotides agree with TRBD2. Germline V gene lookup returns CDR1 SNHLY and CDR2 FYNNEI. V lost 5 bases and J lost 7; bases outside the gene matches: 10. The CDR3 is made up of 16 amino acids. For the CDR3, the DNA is TGTGCCAGCAGTTCCTTGGGGACTAGCGGTAAAAATGAGCAGTTCTTC. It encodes CASSSLGTSGKNEQFF.

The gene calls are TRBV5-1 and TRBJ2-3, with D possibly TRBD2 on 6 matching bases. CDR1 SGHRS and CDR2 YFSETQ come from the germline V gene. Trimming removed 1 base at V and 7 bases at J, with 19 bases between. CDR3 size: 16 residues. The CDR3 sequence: CASSLSGLPGVHTQYF. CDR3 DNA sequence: TGCGCCAGCAGCTTGTCGGGACTCCCTGGAGTACATACGCAGTATTTT. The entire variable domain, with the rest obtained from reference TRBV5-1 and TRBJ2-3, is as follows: KAGVTQTPRYLIKTRGQQVTLSCSPISGHRSVSWYQQTPGQGLQFLFEYFSETQRNKGNFPGRFSGRQFSNSRSEMNVSTLELGDSALYLCASSLSGLPGVHTQYFGPGTRLTVL.

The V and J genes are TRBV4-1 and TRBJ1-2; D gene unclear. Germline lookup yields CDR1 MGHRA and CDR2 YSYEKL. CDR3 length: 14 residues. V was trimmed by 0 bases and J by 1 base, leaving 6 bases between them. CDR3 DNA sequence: TGCGCCAGCAGCCAAGAGATCAATAACTATGGCTACACCTTC. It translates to CASSQEINNYGYTF.